The subject of this entry is one T cell receptor (beta chain). The antigen remains unidentified. This entry is derived from a study of T cells in narcolepsy. General study findings and limits: Same-patient CSF and blood CD4+ T cell clonotypes included HCRT-specific and TRIB2-specific autoreactive ones. In some patient and control memory CD4+ samples, autoreactive clones were absent.

The V gene's germline CDR1 is SGHRS and CDR2 YFSETQ. The V segment lost 4 bases and the J segment 9 bases; nucleotides outside the gene matches: 10. The CDR3 sequence is 14 residues long. Sequenced by immunoSEQ multiplex PCR; TCRdb stores in-frame clones only, minus some. The sample yields some 24,000 clones, about 85% seen once. The receptor's source is a human donor with narcolepsy. This chain uses TRBV5-1 with TRBJ2-4; TRBD2 agrees at 7 bases. The sample taken for sequencing was CD45RA- memory CD4+ T cells from PBMCs. The chain's CDR3 is CASSREGPRGIQYF. DNA of the CDR3: TGCGCCAGCAGCAGGGAGGGGCCGAGGGGCATTCAGTACTTC.